What follows is one T cell receptor (beta chain) and its context. The antigen remains undetermined. Tuberculin skin test and IGRA determined adolescents' latent tuberculosis status at entry. The sample originates from a study of T cells in tuberculosis. Findings and limits, study-wide: Smaller alpha distances in active tuberculosis partly reflected shorter CDR3-alpha lengths. GEM motif frequencies gave around 67% accuracy; the GMM repertoire gave roughly 87%. GMM-specific TCRs were nearer to active tuberculosis alpha repertoires, suggesting expansion.

The CDR3 covers 15 residues. Germline V gives CDR1 SGHTA, CDR2 FQGNSA. V gave up 3 bases and J gave up 5 bases, with 15 bases separating them. TCRdb's table, derived via immunoSEQ multiplex PCR, lists solely in-frame clones and lacks some. The table has 30,000 to 45,000 clones, about 94% seen once. This clonotype was sampled from a donor between 10 and 35 years old with latent tuberculosis or without tuberculosis infection. Some clones in this sample may be carry-over from other donors' samples. The rearrangement links TRBV7-2 to TRBJ2-3; TRBD1 is a possible D gene (6 bases). Source material: PBMCs. The chain's CDR3 is CASSFPTGFRDTQYF. CDR3 nucleotides: TGTGCCAGCAGCTTCCCAACAGGGTTTCGAGATACGCAGTATTTT.